A selection of T cell receptor beta chains follows, all from one sample in a study of T cells in localized non-small cell lung cancer. Sequenced by immunoSEQ multiplex PCR; TCRdb stores in-frame clones only, minus some. The table shows under 20,000 clones, with approximately 81% occurring only once. The sample consisted of peripheral blood, taken before any cancer treatment. The receptors stem from a male donor aged 60 or over with stage I lung adenocarcinoma. CDR3s include the opening cysteine and the closing phenylalanine or tryptophan.

V gene	J gene	CDR3 protein
TRBV6-1	TRBJ1-6	CASSREDTGNSPLHF
TRBV6-1	TRBJ2-2	CASNPTNTGELFF
TRBV5-1	TRBJ2-7	CASRDGSSYEQYF
TRBV6-5	TRBJ1-2	CASSPTGNYGYTF
TRBV11-3	TRBJ2-1	CASSLDQGGSAHYNEQFF
TRBV11-2	TRBJ2-1	CASSPPPGSNEQFF
TRBV6-5	TRBJ2-7	CASSYSDTYEQYF
TRBV11-2	TRBJ1-4	CASSPPQARATNEKLFF
TRBV19	TRBJ1-1	CASSIRQSSTEAFF
TRBV5-6	TRBJ1-2	CASSMDRGPHTYTF
TRBV18	TRBJ1-4	CASSPPGPRGEKLFF
TRBV6-6	TRBJ1-6	CASSYSEGAGYSPLHF
TRBV11-2	TRBJ2-2	CASGWDSHASGGELFF
TRBV6-5	TRBJ1-5	CATPPRGDRNQPQHF
TRBV29-1	TRBJ1-5	CAGGGRNQPQHF
TRBV4-1	TRBJ2-2	CASSQTPTGELFF
TRBV5-6	TRBJ2-7	CASSFFGDGQYF
TRBV6-5	TRBJ2-5	CASSYSLGLETQYF
TRBV27	TRBJ2-7	CASSSDGFYEQYF
TRBV14	TRBJ1-1	CASSQGRWTVAFF
TRBV18	TRBJ1-1	CASSGFTRTEAFF
TRBV6-6	TRBJ2-7	CASSSAEEQYF
TRBV28	TRBJ2-7	CASSSGSLNSLEQYF
TRBV28	TRBJ1-3	CASTSYAGNTIYF
TRBV14	TRBJ2-4	CASSQGTGYGNIQYF
TRBV18	TRBJ1-1	CASSPRQEAWTEAFF
TRBV9	TRBJ2-5	CASSVEDRRQETQYF
TRBV29-1	TRBJ2-1	CSVEGLNEQFF
TRBV7-2	TRBJ1-4	CASRVQGGKLFF
TRBV2	TRBJ1-5	CASSEEGGNQPQHF
TRBV7-3	TRBJ2-3	CASSLGVSPSTDTQYF
TRBV11-2	TRBJ2-7	CASSPGGTGPYEQYF
TRBV5-1	TRBJ1-1	CASTPGGLGTEAFF
TRBV7-2	TRBJ2-1	CASSSQGTSGNNEQFF
TRBV6-5	TRBJ1-2	CASSPGTGSYGYTF
TRBV6-1	TRBJ1-6	CASSEVLSSYNSPLHF
TRBV11-3	TRBJ2-2	CASSWQTGLGAGELFF
TRBV27	TRBJ1-6	CASSPSGGVYNSPLHF
TRBV28	TRBJ1-2	CASIPYPGPSGGGYTF
TRBV7-2	TRBJ1-5	CASSGQGARNQPQHF
TRBV27	TRBJ1-6	CASSPWNSPLHF
TRBV7-2	TRBJ1-1	CASSLVPGEGTEAFF
TRBV7-6	TRBJ1-6	CASSLTVSGSSQNSPLHF
TRBV7-2	TRBJ2-1	CASSPGGTGGNEQFF
TRBV5-1	TRBJ1-3	CASSLAGLGGNTIYF
TRBV11-3	TRBJ1-6	CASTTPRVDGLNSPLHF
TRBV11-2	TRBJ2-3	CASSLNSGTGTDTQYF